This T cell receptor beta chain is from a study of T-cell memory formation after mild COVID-19. Overall study: TCR clusters mostly belonged to single donors.

This clonotype turned up a few times. V was pared by 7 bases and J by 0 bases, with 8 bases of the junction left unmatched. The V gene's germline CDR1 is SGHRS and CDR2 YFSETQ. CDR3 length: 15 residues. TCRdb called the 5' RACE reads again in MiXCR, with one record for every CDR3 protein. The sample consists of about 500,000 distinct CDR3 sequences, around 21% of them appearing once. This receptor was identified in an adult woman who had mild COVID-19 (a few samples of this study predate the infection). Cell type and time point are not known. The sample was PBMCs or a T cell subset sorted from them (not recorded which). The rearrangement uses TRBV5-1 and TRBJ2-7, with 9 bases matching TRBD1. The CDR3 protein is CASGRRDRASYEQYF. The DNA of the CDR3 is TGCGCCAGCGGTAGGCGGGACAGGGCCTCCTACGAGCAGTACTTC. Drawing the rest from reference TRBV5-1 and TRBJ2-7, the complete variable domain is KAGVTQTPRYLIKTRGQQVTLSCSPISGHRSVSWYQQTPGQGLQFLFEYFSETQRNKGNFPGRFSGRQFSNSRSEMNVSTLELGDSALYLCASGRRDRASYEQYFGPGTRLTVT.